This T cell receptor beta chain was sequenced in a study of control samples from healthy donors and cancer patients. Some clones are missing from TCRdb's copy, which holds only in-frame ones; the method was immunoSEQ multiplex PCR. The table records 35,000 to 55,000 clones, 85% to 95% of them present only once. The V gene's germline CDR1 is SGHTA and CDR2 FQGTGA. Losses at the gene ends were 10 bases for V and 2 bases for J; bases not matched to a gene: 3. The CDR3 is 13 residues long. This chain connects TRBV7-3 to TRBJ2-3; 10 bases match TRBD1. The receptor was derived from a woman in her forties with head and neck cancer. Sequencing was carried out using PBMCs. CDR3 DNA sequence: TGTGCCACCGGGACAGGGGACACAGATACGCAGTATTTT. Amino acid sequence: CATGTGDTDTQYF.